Presented here are 14 T cell receptor beta chains from one specimen sequenced in a study of T cell clonality in common variable immunodeficiency. Study results and limitations: Reportedly, TCR beta sequences from common variable immunodeficiency showed fewer deletions and N-nucleotide insertions.

For these receptors, no antigen is known. TCRdb's copy holds only in-frame clones and misses some; the assay was immunoSEQ multiplex PCR. The specimen has roughly 29,000 clones, none found just once. The sequenced sample was peripheral blood mononuclear cells. The receptors shown here come from a human donor with common variable immunodeficiency.

This clone was observed at least ten times. The CDR3 end lies 3 residues beyond the end of the read and is filled in from the germline J gene. The chain carries TRBV7-9 and TRBJ2-7; D unresolved. The CDR3 contains 15 residues. The germline V and J ends were trimmed by 4 bases and 1 base, with 14 bases remaining between them. CDR1 is SEHNR and CDR2 is FQNEAQ in the germline V gene (reference sequence). CDR3 in amino acids: CASSSLSLNSYEQYF. The covered CDR3 bases are TGTGCCAGCAGCTCGCTAAGCCTCAATTCCTACGAG.

Concerning this clone itself: A much larger clone sits a single nucleotide away, making a read error possible. The sequence runs out 3 residues before the end of the CDR3; the remainder is reconstructed from the germline J gene. Other DNA sequences within the sample encode an identical CDR3. This chain joins TRBV5-1 and TRBJ1-4; TRBD1 agrees at 10 bases. CDR1 is SGHRS, CDR2 YFSETQ, per germline. Trimming removed 4 bases from V and 8 bases from J; junction bases left unmatched: 8. This CDR3 has 15 residues. CDR3: CASSPPTGGREKLFF. Incomplete CDR3 DNA: TGCGCCAGCAGCCCCCCGACAGGGGGCCGGGAAAAA. The whole variable domain, remainder taken from reference TRBV5-1 and TRBJ1-4, is KAGVTQTPRYLIKTRGQQVTLSCSPISGHRSVSWYQQTPGQGLQFLFEYFSETQRNKGNFPGRFSGRQFSNSRSEMNVSTLELGDSALYLCASSPPTGGREKLFFGSGTQLSVL.

Remarks on this clone: The sequence runs out 3 residues before the end of the CDR3; the remainder is reconstructed from the germline J gene. The gene calls are TRBV7-8 and TRBJ2-1; the D gene is possibly TRBD2 (5 bases). Per the germline V gene, CDR1 is SGHVS and CDR2 is FQNEAQ. This CDR3 has 15 residues. V lost 5 bases, J lost 6 bases, and 17 bases lay in between. This chain's CDR3 is CASSRGGIGSNEQFF. The sequenced CDR3 bases are TGTGCCAGCAGCCGAGGAGGTATCGGGTCCAATGAG.

Concerning this clone: The read terminates 3 residues before the CDR3 end, so the remaining end is supplied by the germline J gene. This sequence joins TRBV20-1 and TRBJ1-5; perhaps TRBD1 as D (5 bases). V was shortened by 1 base and J by 6 bases, with 13 bases between the two germline ends. Germline CDR1 DFQATT, CDR2 SNEGSKA (reference sequence). This CDR3 is built from 14 residues. The CDR3 bases that were read are TGCAGTGCTAGAGTAGGTCAGGGCCCTCAGCCC. Its protein product is CSARVGQGPQP. The CDR3 as a whole reads CSARVGQGPQPQHF.

This clone was counted many times. The CDR3 end lies 3 residues beyond the end of the read and is filled in from the germline J gene. The rearrangement uses TRBV7-2 and TRBJ2-7; 7 bases line up with TRBD1. Trimming cost V 5 bases and J 6 bases; bases outside gene matches: 13. The CDR3 runs to 15 residues. Per the germline V gene, CDR1 is SGHTA and CDR2 is FQGNSA. The CDR3 sequence: CASSPQQQTGTEQYF. The sequenced CDR3 bases are TGTGCCAGCAGCCCCCAACAGCAGACAGGGACCGAG.

This clone was seen many times. The sequenced fragment ends 3 residues before the CDR3 boundary, so the rest is inferred from the germline J gene. The rearrangement uses TRBV5-4 and TRBJ2-2; 9 bases match TRBD1. Germline-derived CDR1 and CDR2 are SGHNT and YYREEE (reference sequence). J was trimmed by 8 bases and V by 4 bases; bases with no gene match: 9. The CDR3 sequence is 15 residues long. The CDR3 here is CASSKDRGREGELFF. The covered CDR3 bases are TGTGCCAGCAGCAAGGACAGGGGCCGCGAAGGGGAG.

Many counts were recorded for this clone. The CDR3 end falls 3 residues outside the read, so it is completed with the germline J gene. The chain joins TRBV5-1 to TRBJ2-3; TRBD2 matches 11 bases. Trimming removed 4 bases from V and 6 bases from J; junction bases left unmatched: 13. In germline, CDR1 is SGHRS, CDR2 YFSETQ. The CDR3 extends over 17 amino acids. CDR3 bases read: TGCGCCAGCAGCGAAGGACTAGCGGGTGGTGCAATGGATACG. It is translated as CASSEGLAGGAMDT. The CDR3 reads in full as CASSEGLAGGAMDTQYF. The whole variable domain, filled in from reference TRBV5-1 and TRBJ2-3, reads KAGVTQTPRYLIKTRGQQVTLSCSPISGHRSVSWYQQTPGQGLQFLFEYFSETQRNKGNFPGRFSGRQFSNSRSEMNVSTLELGDSALYLCASSEGLAGGAMDTQYFGPGTRLTVL.

Of note for this clone: The CDR3 end falls 3 residues outside the read, so it is completed with the germline J gene. This rearrangement joins TRBV10-2 to TRBJ2-1; no clear D. Per the germline V gene, CDR1 is WSHSY and CDR2 is SAAADI. Trimming stripped 0 bases from V and 3 bases from J, with 21 bases between. The CDR3 has 19 residues. Incomplete CDR3 DNA: TGCGCCAGCAGTGAGTCGATAAGGATAGGGCTATCCAACTACAATGAG. Its translation is CASSESIRIGLSNYNE. The whole CDR3 is CASSESIRIGLSNYNEQFF.

This clone was detected many times. The read stops 3 residues short of the end of the CDR3; the missing end is completed from the germline J gene. The chain joins TRBV12-3 or TRBV12-4 to TRBJ2-3; TRBD2 matches at 13 bases. Trimming took 7 bases from V and 2 from J; bases not matched to a gene: 6. This CDR3 comprises 16 residues. CDR3 DNA (partial): TGTGCCAGCACTCCGGGACTAGCGGGACCCACAGATACG. It translates to CASTPGLAGPTDT. The full CDR3 is CASTPGLAGPTDTQYF.

This clone was observed many times. The CDR3 is cut off 3 residues early in the read; its end comes from the germline J gene. The chain couples TRBV5-1 to TRBJ2-2; no firm D call. Germline V gene lookup returns CDR1 SGHRS and CDR2 YFSETQ. The V gene lost 4 bases and the J gene lost 0 bases, with 7 bases spanning the gap. The CDR3 extends over 14 amino acids. CDR3 region: CASSMQSNTGELFF. The CDR3 DNA, read in part, is TGCGCCAGCAGCATGCAGTCGAACACCGGGGAG.

This clone was picked up many times. The read finishes 3 residues shy of the CDR3 end, and the germline J gene is used to complete it. This sequence joins TRBV18 and TRBJ2-1; D is ambiguous. This CDR3 is 14 amino acids long. From germline, CDR1 is KGHSH and CDR2 LQKENI. V shed 3 bases and J shed 6 bases, with 12 bases lying between them. The CDR3: CASSPVLSTNEQFF. The CDR3 bases that were read are TGTGCCAGCTCACCTGTCCTTAGCACCAATGAG.

This clone was picked up many times. The DNA ends 3 residues before the CDR3 does, and the rest of the CDR3 is filled in from the germline J gene. The V gene is TRBV7-8, the J gene TRBJ2-1; possible D gene TRBD2, 6 bases. CDR1 SGHVS and CDR2 FQNEAQ come from the germline V gene. The length of the CDR3 is 16 residues. Trimming pared 4 bases from V and 0 bases from J, leaving 13 bases between. The CDR3 reads CASSWRAEGSYNEQFF. CDR3 DNA, as far as it was read: TGTGCCAGCAGCTGGAGAGCGGAGGGCTCCTACAATGAG.

This clone showed up just a few times. The DNA ends 3 residues before the CDR3 does, and the rest of the CDR3 is filled in from the germline J gene. The chain is built from TRBV2 and TRBJ2-7; no definite D call. V lost 1 base and J 2 bases, leaving 6 bases between the germline ends. Germline CDR1 reads SNHLY; CDR2 reads FYNNEI. The CDR3 sequence is 13 residues long. CDR3 DNA (partial): TGTGCCAGCAGTGAAGACAGTACCTACGAG. It codes for CASSEDSTYE. The full CDR3 reads CASSEDSTYEQYF.

This clone was found many times. The CDR3 end falls 3 residues outside the read, so it is completed with the germline J gene. The chain links TRBV5-1 to TRBJ1-1, with D maybe TRBD1 (6 bases). Germline V gene data show CDR1 as SGHRS and CDR2 as YFSETQ. The length of the CDR3 is 16 residues. V was pared by 4 bases and J by 2 bases, with 18 bases between. CDR3: CASSHGGRTTNTEAFF. CDR3 bases read: TGCGCCAGCAGCCACGGGGGGCGGACTACCAACACTGAA.